The clone carrying this T cell receptor beta chain has at least ten counts. Its antigen is not known. These data are taken from a study of T cells in Graves' hyperthyroidism and ophthalmopathy. At the level of the study: Peripheral blood samples were taken at initial diagnosis, prior to any treatment.

Whole-study results and caveats: Most expanded thyroid clonotypes above 0.001 recurred in blood.

RNA transcripts yielded amplified TCR beta CDR3 regions. The HTBI primer set served for first-round RT-PCR of the TCR CDR3. TCRdb passed the multiplex PCR reads through MiXCR, listing each CDR3 protein once. Among under 400,000 distinct CDR3 sequences, about 15% were seen once, and the ten largest hold roughly 19%. Around 10 ml fresh peripheral blood yielded the PBMCs. From germline, CDR1 is DFQATT and CDR2 SNEGSKA (reference sequence). J lost 2 bases, V lost 6 bases, and 14 bases had no gene match. This CDR3 region has 16 residues. Sequencing was carried out using blood. This TCR came from a woman in her sixties or seventies with Graves' ophthalmopathy. The genes are TRBV20-1 and TRBJ2-3, with TRBD1 identical over 7 bases. CDR3 in DNA: TGCAGTGCGGAGAGGTCCCTCACAGGGGTCACAGATACGCAGTATTTT. It encodes CSAERSLTGVTDTQYF.